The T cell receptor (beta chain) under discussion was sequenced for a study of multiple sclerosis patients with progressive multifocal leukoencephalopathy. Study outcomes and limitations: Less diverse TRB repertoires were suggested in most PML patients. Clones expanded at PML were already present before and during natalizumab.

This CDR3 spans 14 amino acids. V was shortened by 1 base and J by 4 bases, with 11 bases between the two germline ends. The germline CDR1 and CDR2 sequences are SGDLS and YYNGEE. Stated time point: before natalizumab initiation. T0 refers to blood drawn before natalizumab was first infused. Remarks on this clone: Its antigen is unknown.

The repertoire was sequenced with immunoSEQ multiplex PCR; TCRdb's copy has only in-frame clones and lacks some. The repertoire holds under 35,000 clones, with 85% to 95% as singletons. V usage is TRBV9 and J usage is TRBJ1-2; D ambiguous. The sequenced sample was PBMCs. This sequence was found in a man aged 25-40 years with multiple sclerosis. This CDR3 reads CASSVPGSGYGYTF. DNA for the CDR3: TGTGCCAGCAGCGTACCGGGGTCGGGCTATGGCTACACCTTC.